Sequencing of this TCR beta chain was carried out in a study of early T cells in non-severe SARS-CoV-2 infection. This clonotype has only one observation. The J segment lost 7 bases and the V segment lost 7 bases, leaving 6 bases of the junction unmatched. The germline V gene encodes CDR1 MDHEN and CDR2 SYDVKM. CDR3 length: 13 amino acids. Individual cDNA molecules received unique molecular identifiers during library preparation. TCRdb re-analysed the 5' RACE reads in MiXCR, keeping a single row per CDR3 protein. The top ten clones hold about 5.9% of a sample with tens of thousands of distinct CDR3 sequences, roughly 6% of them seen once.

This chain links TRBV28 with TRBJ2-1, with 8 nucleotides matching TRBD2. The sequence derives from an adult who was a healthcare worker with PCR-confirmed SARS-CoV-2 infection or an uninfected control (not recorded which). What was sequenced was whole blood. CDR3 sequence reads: CASKWASGNEQFF. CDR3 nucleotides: TGTGCCAGCAAGTGGGCTAGCGGGAATGAGCAGTTCTTC.